Reported below is one TCR beta chain. This record comes from a study of blood T cell repertoires in COVID-19. About the study: The cDNA or gDNA used as material had been derived from T cells, B-cell-depleted T cells, or PBMCs.

The CDR3 has 14 residues. V was shortened by 6 bases and J by 0 bases, with 12 bases between the two germline ends. Germline V gene lookup returns CDR1 MDHEN and CDR2 SYDVKM. The method was immunoSEQ multiplex PCR; TCRdb's version includes in-frame clones alone and lacks a portion of them. The table lists 150,000 to 200,000 clones, almost 80% of them singletons. Sequenced material: peripheral blood. This clonotype was sampled from a man aged 60 to 69 with active or convalescent COVID-19. This chain links TRBV28 with TRBJ2-7; D is unclear. For the CDR3, the DNA is TGTGCCAGCAGCCTCACCCTCAGCTCCTACGAGCAGTACTTC. It encodes CASSLTLSSYEQYF.